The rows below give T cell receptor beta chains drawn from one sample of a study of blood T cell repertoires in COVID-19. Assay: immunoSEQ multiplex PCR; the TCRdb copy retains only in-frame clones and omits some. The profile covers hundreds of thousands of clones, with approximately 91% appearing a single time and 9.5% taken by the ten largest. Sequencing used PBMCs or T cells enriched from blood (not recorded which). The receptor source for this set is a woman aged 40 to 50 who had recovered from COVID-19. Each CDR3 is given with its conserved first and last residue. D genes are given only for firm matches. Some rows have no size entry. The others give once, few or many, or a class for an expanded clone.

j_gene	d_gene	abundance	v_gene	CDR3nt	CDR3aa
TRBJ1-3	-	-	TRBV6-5	TGTGCCAGCAGTTACTCGCTACAGACCGCTGGAAACACCATATATTTT	CASSYSLQTAGNTIYF
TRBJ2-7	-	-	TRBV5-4	TGTGCCAGCAGCTCCACCACAGTACCTCGAGGGTACGAGCAGTACTTC	CASSSTTVPRGYEQYF
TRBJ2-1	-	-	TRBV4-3	TGCGCCAGCAGCCAAGATAAGCGGGAGCAGTTCTTC	CASSQDKREQFF
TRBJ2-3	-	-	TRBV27	TGTGCCAGCAGTTTTATCTCCCCTCAACAGGTTACGCAGTATTTT	CASSFISPQQVTQYF
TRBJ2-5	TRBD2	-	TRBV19	TGTGCCAGTAATCCTAGCGGGGGGTACCAAGAGACCCAGTACTTC	CASNPSGGYQETQYF
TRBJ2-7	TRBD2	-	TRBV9	TGTGCCAGCAGCGGTAGCGGGAGGGAACCCGAGCAGTACTTC	CASSGSGREPEQYF
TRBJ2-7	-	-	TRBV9	TGTGCCAGCAGCGCCGGAGGAGGGGTATCCTACGAGCAGTACTTC	CASSAGGGVSYEQYF
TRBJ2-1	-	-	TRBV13	TGTGCCAGCAGCTTATCGGGAGAACCCTACAATGAGCAGTTCTTC	CASSLSGEPYNEQFF
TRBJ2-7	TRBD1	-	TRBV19	TGTGCCAGTAGGGGAACAGGGGGCATAATCGACGAGCAGTACTTC	CASRGTGGIIDEQYF
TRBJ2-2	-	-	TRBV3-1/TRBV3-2	TGTGCCAGCAGCCAAGGACGGTACGTGAGCGGCGGGGAGCTGTTTTTT	CASSQGRYVSGGELFF
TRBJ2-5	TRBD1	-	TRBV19	TGTGCCAGTAGCCGGGACAGGGGGAAGGAGACCCAGTACTTC	CASSRDRGKETQYF
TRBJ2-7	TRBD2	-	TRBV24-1	TGTGCCACCAGTGCCGCGGGAGGCTACGAGCAGTACTTC	CATSAAGGYEQYF
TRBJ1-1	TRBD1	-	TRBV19	TGTGCCAGTAGTAATAATCGGGGACAGGGCGACACTGAAGCTTTCTTT	CASSNNRGQGDTEAFF
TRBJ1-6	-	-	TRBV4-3	TGCGCCAGCAGCCAGGACAGCGTGGATACTTCACCCCTCCACTTT	CASSQDSVDTSPLHF
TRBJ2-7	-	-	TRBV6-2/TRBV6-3	TGTGCCAGCAGTGTCGACAGCTACCGTTACGAGCAGTACTTC	CASSVDSYRYEQYF
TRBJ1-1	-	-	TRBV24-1	TGTGCCACCAGTGATCGCTTCAAACCGGGTACTGAAGCTTTCTTT	CATSDRFKPGTEAFF
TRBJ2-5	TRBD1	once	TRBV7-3	TGTGCCAGCAGCCCCGAGAACAGGGGGCATGGGGAGACCCAGTACTTC	CASSPENRGHGETQYF
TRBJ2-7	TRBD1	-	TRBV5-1	TGCGCCAGCAGCTCCGGGACAGGGGTCGAGCAGTACTTC	CASSSGTGVEQYF
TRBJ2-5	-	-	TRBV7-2	TGTGCCAGCCAGGCGACGGGACTCGTCGATGTGGCCCAGTACTTC	CASQATGLVDVAQYF
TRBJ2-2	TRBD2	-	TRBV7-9	TGTGCCAGCAGCTCAAATGGTCAGACTAGCGGGAGGGCCGTGGAGCTGTTTTTT	CASSSNGQTSGRAVELFF
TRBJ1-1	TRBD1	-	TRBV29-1	TGCAGCGTTCGCGGGACAGGGGGTGGGACTGAAGCTTTCTTT	CSVRGTGGGTEAFF
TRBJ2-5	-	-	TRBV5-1	TGCGCCAGCAGCTTGGCCGGGGGTCCCCCTCAAGAGACCCAGTACTTC	CASSLAGGPPQETQYF
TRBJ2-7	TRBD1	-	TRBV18	TGTGCCAGCTCACCGACGACAGGGAGCTCCTACGAGCAGTACTTC	CASSPTTGSSYEQYF
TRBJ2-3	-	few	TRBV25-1	TGTGCCAGCAAGGGGTCCCTTAGCACAGATACGCAGTATTTT	CASKGSLSTDTQYF
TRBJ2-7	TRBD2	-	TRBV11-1	TGTGCCAGCAGCTTATTGGGGGGGACCCCCTACGAGCAGTACTTC	CASSLLGGTPYEQYF
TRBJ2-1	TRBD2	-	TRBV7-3	TGTGCCAGCAGCGCCATTGGCGGGGGGGCCGTCAATGAGCAGTTCTTC	CASSAIGGGAVNEQFF
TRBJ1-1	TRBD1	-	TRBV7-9	TGTGCCAGCAGCTTAACAGGGGGCTTAGGTGAAGCTTTCTTT	CASSLTGGLGEAFF
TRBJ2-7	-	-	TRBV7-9	TGTGCCAGCAGCTTATACTACGAGCAGTACTTC	CASSLYYEQYF
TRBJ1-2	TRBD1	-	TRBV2	TGTGCCGGACAACCGGGACAGGGATACGGTGGCTACACCTTC	CAGQPGQGYGGYTF
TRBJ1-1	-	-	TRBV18	TGTGCCAGCTCAGTACAGGGAATGAACACTGAAGCTTTCTTT	CASSVQGMNTEAFF
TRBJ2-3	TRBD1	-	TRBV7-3	TGTGCCAGCAGCACAAGAGGGGGCGGCACAGATACGCAGTATTTT	CASSTRGGGTDTQYF
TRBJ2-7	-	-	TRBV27	TGTGCCAGCAGTTTCCCAGGGTACGAGCAGTACTTC	CASSFPGYEQYF
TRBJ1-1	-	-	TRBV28	TGTGCAGCAAGGTCGGAGCAGATAACTTCCAGAATGAACACTGAAGCTTTCTTT	CAARSEQITSRMNTEAFF
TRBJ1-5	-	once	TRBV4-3	TGCGCCAGCAGCCAAGATCAGGGGCAACAGCCCCAGCATTTT	CASSQDQGQQPQHF
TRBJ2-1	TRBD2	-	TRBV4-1	TGCGCCAGCAGCCAAACCCTACTAGCGGGAGGGCCGAAGACCTACAATGAGCAGTTCTTC	CASSQTLLAGGPKTYNEQFF
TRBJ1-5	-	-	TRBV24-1	TGTGCCGCAGCCGCGGGGAGTGGTCAGCCCCAGCATTTT	CAAAAGSGQPQHF
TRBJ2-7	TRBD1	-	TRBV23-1	TGCGCCAGCAGTCTATCACAGGGGACGGCGTACTACGAGCAGTACTTC	CASSLSQGTAYYEQYF
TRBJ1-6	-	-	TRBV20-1	TGCAGTTCTCGTGAGAGTGGTGTTAATTCACCCCTCCACTTT	CSSRESGVNSPLHF
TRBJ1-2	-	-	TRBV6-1	TGTGCCAGCAGTGAAGCAGGACAGCTCTATGGCTACACCTTC	CASSEAGQLYGYTF
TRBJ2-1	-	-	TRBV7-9	TGTGCCAGCAGCTTGAGCATAACCGGCTACAATGAGCAGTTCTTC	CASSLSITGYNEQFF
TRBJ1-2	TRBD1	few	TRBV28	TGTGCCAGCACCCCCGCAGGGGGCCCCTATGGCTACACCTTC	CASTPAGGPYGYTF
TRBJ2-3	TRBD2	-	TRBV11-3	TGTGCCAGCAGCTTAGCGCCGGGGGTAGCGGGGGTATACACAGATACGCAGTATTTT	CASSLAPGVAGVYTDTQYF
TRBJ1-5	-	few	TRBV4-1	TGCGCCAGCAGCCCCAGGGAAACTGGAGGCAATCAGCCCCAGCATTTT	CASSPRETGGNQPQHF
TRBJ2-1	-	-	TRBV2	TGTGCCAGCAGAGTAAGCGGAGGGGTCTCCTACAATGAGCAGTTCTTC	CASRVSGGVSYNEQFF
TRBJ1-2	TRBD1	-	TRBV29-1	TGCAGCGTTGAACCGGGACAGGGTCACTATGGCTACACCTTC	CSVEPGQGHYGYTF
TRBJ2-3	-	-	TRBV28	TGTGCCAGCAGTTCCCAGGGGATGGGAAGCACAGATACGCAGTATTTT	CASSSQGMGSTDTQYF
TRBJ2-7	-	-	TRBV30	TGTGCCTGGAGTAGAGGGCCCGGGTCGGCAGGGGCCATCGGGCAGTACTTC	CAWSRGPGSAGAIGQYF
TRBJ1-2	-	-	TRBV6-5	TGTGCCAGCAGTTCCCGGGGAGTTAACTATGGCTACACCTTC	CASSSRGVNYGYTF
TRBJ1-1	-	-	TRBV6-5	TGTGCCAGCAGGAGACAGGTGAACACTGAAGCTTTCTTT	CASRRQVNTEAFF
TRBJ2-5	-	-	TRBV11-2	-	CASSLVGPGNHNF
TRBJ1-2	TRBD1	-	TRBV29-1	TGCAGCGTTGTTCTGAGACAGGGGGGAAACTATGGCTACACCTTC	CSVVLRQGGNYGYTF
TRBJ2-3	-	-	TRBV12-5	TGTGCTAGTGGTCAGGGTAACACAGATACGCAGTATTTT	CASGQGNTDTQYF
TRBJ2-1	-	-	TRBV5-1	TGCGCCAGCAGCTTACTAAGCTCCTACAATGAGCAGTTCTTC	CASSLLSSYNEQFF
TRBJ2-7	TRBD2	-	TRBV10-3	TGTGCCATCAGTGACACCGGGGGAGGGAGGGACGAGCAGTACTTC	CAISDTGGGRDEQYF